This T cell receptor beta chain was documented in a study of OX40 agonist ivuxolimab in advanced cancers. Study-wide background: Treatment of patients was with ivuxolimab, an agonistic anti-OX40 (CD134) antibody. Patients receiving dose escalation had hepatocellular carcinoma, melanoma, renal cell or head and neck cancer.

Germline V lookup: CDR1 SGHDN, CDR2 FVKESK. The trim removed 4 bases at V and 5 bases at J, leaving 2 bases unmatched. The length of the CDR3 is 13 residues. Data came from immunoSEQ multiplex PCR; TCRdb stores just in-frame clones and leaves some out. The sample consists of around 70,000 clones, roughly four fifths of them appearing once. The clonotype comes from an adult with an advanced solid tumor such as melanoma, head and neck, liver or kidney cancer. The rearrangement links TRBV14 to TRBJ2-7; 10 nucleotides match TRBD1. The source material was CD4+ or CD8+ T cells sorted from blood, sampled in a trial of the OX40 agonist ivuxolimab. The CDR3 region has the DNA TGTGCCAGCAGCCGACAGGGGGCTAACGAGCAGTACTTC. Protein sequence: CASSRQGANEQYF.